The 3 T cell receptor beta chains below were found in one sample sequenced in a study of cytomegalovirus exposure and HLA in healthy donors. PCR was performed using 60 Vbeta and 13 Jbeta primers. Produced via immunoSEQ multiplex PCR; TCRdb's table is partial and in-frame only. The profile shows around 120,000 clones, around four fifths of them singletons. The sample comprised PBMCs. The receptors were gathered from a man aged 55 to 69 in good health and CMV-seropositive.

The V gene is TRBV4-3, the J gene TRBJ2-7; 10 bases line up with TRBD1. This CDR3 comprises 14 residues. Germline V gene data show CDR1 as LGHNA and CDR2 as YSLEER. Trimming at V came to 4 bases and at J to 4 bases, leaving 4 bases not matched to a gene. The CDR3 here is CASSRGQGGYEQYF. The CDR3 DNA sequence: TGCGCCAGCAGCCGTGGACAGGGGGGATACGAGCAGTACTTC.

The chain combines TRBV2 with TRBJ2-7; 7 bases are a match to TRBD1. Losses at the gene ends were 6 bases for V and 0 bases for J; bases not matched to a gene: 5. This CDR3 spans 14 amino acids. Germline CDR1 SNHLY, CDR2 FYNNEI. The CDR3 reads CASRPGQSSYEQYF. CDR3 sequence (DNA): TGTGCCAGCAGACCGGGACAGAGCTCCTACGAGCAGTACTTC.

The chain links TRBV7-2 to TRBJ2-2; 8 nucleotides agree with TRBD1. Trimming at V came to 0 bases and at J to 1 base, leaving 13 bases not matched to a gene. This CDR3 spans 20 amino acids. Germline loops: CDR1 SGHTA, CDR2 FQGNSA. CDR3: CASSLAGTGRYTLNTGELFF. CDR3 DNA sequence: TGTGCCAGCAGCTTAGCCGGGACAGGACGTTATACCCTGAACACCGGGGAGCTGTTTTTT.